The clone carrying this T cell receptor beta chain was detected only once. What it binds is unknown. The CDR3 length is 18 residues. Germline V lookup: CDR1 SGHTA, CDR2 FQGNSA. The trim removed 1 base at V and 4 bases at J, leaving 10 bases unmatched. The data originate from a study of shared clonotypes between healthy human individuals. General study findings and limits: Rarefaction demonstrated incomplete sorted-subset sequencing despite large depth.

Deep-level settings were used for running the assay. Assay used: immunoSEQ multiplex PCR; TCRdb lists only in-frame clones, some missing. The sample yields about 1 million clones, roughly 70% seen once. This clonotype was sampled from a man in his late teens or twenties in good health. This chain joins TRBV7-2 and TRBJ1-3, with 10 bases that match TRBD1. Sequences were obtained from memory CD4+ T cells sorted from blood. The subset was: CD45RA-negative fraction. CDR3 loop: CASSLEVIGTGVGNTIYF. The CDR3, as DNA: TGTGCCAGCAGCTTAGAAGTAATAGGGACAGGGGTCGGAAACACCATATATTTT.